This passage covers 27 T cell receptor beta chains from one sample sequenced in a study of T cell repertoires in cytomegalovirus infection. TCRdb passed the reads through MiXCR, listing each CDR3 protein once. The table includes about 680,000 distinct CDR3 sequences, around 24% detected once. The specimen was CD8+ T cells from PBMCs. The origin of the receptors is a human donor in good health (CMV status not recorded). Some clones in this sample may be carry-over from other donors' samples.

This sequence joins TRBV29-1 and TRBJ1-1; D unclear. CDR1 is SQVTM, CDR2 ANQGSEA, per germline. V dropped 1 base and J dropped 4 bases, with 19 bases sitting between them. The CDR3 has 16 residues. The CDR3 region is CSVEGGLGGTLTEAFF. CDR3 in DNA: TGCAGCGTTGAAGGCGGGCTGGGCGGAACGCTCACTGAAGCTTTCTTT.

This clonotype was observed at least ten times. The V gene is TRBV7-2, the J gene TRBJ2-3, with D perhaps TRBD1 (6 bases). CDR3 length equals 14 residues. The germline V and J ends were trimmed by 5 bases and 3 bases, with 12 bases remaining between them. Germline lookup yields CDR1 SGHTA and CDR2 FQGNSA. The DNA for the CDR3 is TGTGCCAGCAGCCAAGACCAGGGGACAGATACGCAGTATTTT. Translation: CASSQDQGTDTQYF.

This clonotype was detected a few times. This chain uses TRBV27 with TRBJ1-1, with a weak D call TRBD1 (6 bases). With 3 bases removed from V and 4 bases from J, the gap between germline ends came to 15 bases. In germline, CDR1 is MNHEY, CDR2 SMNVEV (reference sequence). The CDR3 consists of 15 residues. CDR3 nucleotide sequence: TGTGCCAGCAGTTTTAATACAGGGAGCGGCACTGAAGCTTTCTTT. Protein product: CASSFNTGSGTEAFF.

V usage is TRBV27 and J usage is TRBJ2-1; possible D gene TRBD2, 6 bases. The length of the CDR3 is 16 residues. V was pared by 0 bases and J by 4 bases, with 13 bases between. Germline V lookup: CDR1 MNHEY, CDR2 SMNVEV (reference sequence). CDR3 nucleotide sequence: TGTGCCAGCAGTTTATCGGTCCCGGGGGATTACAATGAGCAGTTCTTC. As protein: CASSLSVPGDYNEQFF.

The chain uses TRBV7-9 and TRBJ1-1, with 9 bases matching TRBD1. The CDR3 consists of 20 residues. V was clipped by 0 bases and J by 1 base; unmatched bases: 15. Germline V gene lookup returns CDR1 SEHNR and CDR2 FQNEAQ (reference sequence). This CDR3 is CASSLARGTGTGSGNTEAFF. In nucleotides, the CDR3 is TGTGCCAGCAGCTTAGCGCGTGGGACAGGGACGGGATCGGGGAACACTGAAGCTTTCTTT.

The CDR3 spells CASAPSFQAGAIEETQYF. CDR3 bases: TGTGCTAGTGCCCCCTCCTTCCAAGCGGGGGCGATAGAAGAGACCCAGTACTTC. The chain employs TRBV12-5 and TRBJ2-5; 8 nucleotides line up with TRBD2. The germline CDR1 and CDR2 sequences are LGHNT and FRNRAP. The V and J ends lost 7 bases and 3 bases, in that order; junction bases with no gene match: 19. The CDR3 extends over 18 amino acids.

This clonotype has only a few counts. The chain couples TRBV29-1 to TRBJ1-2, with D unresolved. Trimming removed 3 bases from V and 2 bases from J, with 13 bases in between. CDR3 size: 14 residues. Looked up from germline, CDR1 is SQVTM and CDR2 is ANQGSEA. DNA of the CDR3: TGCAGCGTTGAGACCACCCCAGCGAACTATGGCTACACCTTC. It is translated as CSVETTPANYGYTF.

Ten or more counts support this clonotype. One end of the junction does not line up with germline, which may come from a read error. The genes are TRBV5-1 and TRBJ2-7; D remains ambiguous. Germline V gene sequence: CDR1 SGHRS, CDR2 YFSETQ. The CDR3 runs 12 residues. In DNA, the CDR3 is TGTGCCAGCAGCTTAACCTCCTACGAGCAGTACTTC. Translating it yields CASSLTSYEQYF. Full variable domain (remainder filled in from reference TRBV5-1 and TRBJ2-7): KAGVTQTPRYLIKTRGQQVTLSCSPISGHRSVSWYQQTPGQGLQFLFEYFSETQRNKGNFPGRFSGRQFSNSRSEMNVSTLELGDSALYLCASSLTSYEQYFGPGTRLTVT.

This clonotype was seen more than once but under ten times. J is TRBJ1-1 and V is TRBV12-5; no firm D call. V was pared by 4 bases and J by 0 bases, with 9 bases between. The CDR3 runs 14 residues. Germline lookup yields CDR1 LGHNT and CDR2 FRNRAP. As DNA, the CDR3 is TGTGCTAGTGGTTCGAATGTGGTGAACACTGAAGCTTTCTTT. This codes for CASGSNVVNTEAFF.

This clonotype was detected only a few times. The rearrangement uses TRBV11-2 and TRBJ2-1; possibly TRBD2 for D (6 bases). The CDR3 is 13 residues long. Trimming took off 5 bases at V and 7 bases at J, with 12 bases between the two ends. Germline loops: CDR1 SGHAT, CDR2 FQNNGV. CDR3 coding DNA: TGTGCCAGCAGCCGCCCGGGGGAAAATGAGCAGTTCTTC. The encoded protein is CASSRPGENEQFF.

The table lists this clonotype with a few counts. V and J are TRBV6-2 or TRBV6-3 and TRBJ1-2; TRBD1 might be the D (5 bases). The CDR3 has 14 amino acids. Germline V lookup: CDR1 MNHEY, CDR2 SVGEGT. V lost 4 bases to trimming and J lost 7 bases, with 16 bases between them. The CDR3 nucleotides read TGTGCCAGCAGTTTACTGGGGCAGGGCGGTGGCTACACCTTC. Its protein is CASSLLGQGGGYTF.

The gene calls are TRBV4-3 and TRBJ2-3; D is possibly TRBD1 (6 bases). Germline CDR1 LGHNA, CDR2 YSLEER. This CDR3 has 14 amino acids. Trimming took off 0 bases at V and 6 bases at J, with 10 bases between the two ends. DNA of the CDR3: TGCGCCAGCAGCCAAGAGGGGGCCGGGGATACGCAGTATTTT. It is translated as CASSQEGAGDTQYF.

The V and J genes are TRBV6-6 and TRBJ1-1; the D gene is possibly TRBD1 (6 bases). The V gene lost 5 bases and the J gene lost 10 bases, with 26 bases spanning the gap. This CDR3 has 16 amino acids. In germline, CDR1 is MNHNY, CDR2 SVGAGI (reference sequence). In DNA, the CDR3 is TGTGCCAGCAGTCATGGGCCAGCGAGGGGGAAGTCTGCAGCTTTCTTT. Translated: CASSHGPARGKSAAFF.

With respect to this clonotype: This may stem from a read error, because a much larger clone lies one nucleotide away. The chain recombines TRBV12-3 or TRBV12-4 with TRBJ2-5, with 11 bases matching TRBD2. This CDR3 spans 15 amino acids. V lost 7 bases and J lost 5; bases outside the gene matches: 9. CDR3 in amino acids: CASKTSGDASETQYF. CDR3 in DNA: TGTGCCAGCAAGACTAGCGGGGATGCCTCGGAGACCCAGTACTTC.

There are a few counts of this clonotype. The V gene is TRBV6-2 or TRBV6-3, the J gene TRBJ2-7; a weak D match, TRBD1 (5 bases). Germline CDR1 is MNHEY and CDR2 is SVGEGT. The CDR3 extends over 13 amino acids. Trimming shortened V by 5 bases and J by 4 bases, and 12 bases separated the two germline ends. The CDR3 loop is CASSPGYSYEQYV. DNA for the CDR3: TGTGCCAGCAGTCCAGGGTATTCATACGAGCAGTACGTC.

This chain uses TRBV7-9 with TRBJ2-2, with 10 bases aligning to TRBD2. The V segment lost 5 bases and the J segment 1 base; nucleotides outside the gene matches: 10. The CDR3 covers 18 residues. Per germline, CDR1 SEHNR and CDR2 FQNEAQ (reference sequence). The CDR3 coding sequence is TGTGCCAGCAGCCCAGTCATCGGGACTAGCGAGAACACCGGGGAGCTGTTTTTT. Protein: CASSPVIGTSENTGELFF.

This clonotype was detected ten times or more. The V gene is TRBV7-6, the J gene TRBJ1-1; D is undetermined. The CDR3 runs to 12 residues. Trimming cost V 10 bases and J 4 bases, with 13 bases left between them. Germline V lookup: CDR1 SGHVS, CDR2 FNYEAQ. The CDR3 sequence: CAIMYQSTEAFF. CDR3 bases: TGTGCCATTATGTATCAGAGCACTGAAGCTTTCTTT. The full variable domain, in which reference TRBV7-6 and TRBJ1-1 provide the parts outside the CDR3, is GAGVSQSPRYKVTKRGQDVALRCDPISGHVSLYWYRQALGQGPEFLTYFNYEAQQDKSGLPNDRFSAERPEGSISTLTIQRTEQRDSAMYRCAIMYQSTEAFFGQGTRLTVV.

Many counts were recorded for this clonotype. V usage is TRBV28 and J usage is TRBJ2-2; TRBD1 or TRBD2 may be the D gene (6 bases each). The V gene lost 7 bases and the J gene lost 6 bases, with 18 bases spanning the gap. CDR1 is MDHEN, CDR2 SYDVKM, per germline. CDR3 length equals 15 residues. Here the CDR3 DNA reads TGTGCCAGCACCCAACAGGGAGGTGACGCCGGGGAGCTGTTTTTT. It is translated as CASTQQGGDAGELFF.

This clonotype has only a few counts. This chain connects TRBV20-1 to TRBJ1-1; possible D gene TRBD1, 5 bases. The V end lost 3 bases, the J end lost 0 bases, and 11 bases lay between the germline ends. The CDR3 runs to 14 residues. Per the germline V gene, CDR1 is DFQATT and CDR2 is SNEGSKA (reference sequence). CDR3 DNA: TGCAGTGCTAGGGCAGGGCGGATGAACACTGAAGCTTTCTTT. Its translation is CSARAGRMNTEAFF.

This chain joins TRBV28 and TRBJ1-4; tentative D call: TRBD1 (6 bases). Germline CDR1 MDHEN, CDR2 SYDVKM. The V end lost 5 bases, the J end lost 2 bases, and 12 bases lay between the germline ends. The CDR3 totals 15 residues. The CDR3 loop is CASSPGVRTNEKLFF. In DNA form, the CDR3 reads TGTGCCAGCAGTCCAGGGGTGAGGACTAATGAAAAACTGTTTTTT.

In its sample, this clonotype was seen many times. CDR3 coding DNA: TGTGCCAGTTCCCACTCGGGTTTTGGCAATCAGCCCCAGCATTTT. Amino acids: CASSHSGFGNQPQHF. The gene calls are TRBV28 and TRBJ1-5; D not resolved. CDR1 and CDR2 from the germline V gene are MDHEN and SYDVKM. The CDR3 contains 15 residues. The V end lost 9 bases, the J end lost 2 bases, and 17 bases lay between the germline ends.

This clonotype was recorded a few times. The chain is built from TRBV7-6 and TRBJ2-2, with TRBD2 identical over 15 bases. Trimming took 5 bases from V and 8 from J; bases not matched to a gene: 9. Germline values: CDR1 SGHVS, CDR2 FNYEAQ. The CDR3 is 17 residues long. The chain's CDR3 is CASSTWTSGGAPGELFF. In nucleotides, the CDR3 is TGTGCCAGCAGCACCTGGACTAGCGGGGGGGCTCCAGGGGAGCTGTTTTTT.

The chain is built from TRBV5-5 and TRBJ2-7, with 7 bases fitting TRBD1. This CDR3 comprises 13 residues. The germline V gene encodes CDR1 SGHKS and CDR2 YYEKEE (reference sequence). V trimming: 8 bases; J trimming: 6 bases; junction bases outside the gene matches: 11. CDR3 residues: CASRSTGDSEQYV. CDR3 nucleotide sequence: TGTGCCAGTCGAAGTACAGGGGATAGCGAGCAGTACGTC.

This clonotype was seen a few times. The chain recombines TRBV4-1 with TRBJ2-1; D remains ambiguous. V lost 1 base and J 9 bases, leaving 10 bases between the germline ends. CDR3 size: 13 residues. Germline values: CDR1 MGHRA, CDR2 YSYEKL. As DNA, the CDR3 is TGCGCCAGCAGCCAAGCCCCGGAGCTTGAGCAGTTCTTC. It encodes CASSQAPELEQFF.

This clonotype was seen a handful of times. Here the CDR3 DNA reads TGTGCCCCTCGACGGTTCTCCGGCACCGGGGAGCTGTTTTTT. It yields the protein CAPRRFSGTGELFF. This chain links TRBV7-9 with TRBJ2-2; no reliable D call. Germline CDR1 is SEHNR and CDR2 is FQNEAQ (reference sequence). This CDR3 spans 14 amino acids. V was trimmed by 11 bases and J by 4 bases, leaving 17 bases between them. The complete variable domain, with remaining parts taken from reference TRBV7-9 and TRBJ2-2, reads DTGVSQNPRHKITKRGQNVTFRCDPISEHNRLYWYRQTLGQGPEFLTYFQNEAQLEKSRLLSDRFSAERPKGSFSTLEIQRTEQGDSAMYLCAPRRFSGTGELFFGEGSRLTVL.

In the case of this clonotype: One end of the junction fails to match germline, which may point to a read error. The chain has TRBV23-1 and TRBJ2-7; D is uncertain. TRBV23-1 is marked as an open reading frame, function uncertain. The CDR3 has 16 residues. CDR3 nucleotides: TGCGCCAACAGTCAATCAAGAAGCGCCATTAGCTACGAGCAGTACTTC. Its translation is CANSQSRSAISYEQYF.

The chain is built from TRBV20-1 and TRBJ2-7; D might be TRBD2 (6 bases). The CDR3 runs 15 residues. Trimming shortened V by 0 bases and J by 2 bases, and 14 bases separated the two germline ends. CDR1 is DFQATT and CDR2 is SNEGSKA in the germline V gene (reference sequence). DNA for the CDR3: TGCAGTGCTAGAGATCCCCAGCGGGCGACCTACGAGCAGTACTTC. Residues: CSARDPQRATYEQYF.